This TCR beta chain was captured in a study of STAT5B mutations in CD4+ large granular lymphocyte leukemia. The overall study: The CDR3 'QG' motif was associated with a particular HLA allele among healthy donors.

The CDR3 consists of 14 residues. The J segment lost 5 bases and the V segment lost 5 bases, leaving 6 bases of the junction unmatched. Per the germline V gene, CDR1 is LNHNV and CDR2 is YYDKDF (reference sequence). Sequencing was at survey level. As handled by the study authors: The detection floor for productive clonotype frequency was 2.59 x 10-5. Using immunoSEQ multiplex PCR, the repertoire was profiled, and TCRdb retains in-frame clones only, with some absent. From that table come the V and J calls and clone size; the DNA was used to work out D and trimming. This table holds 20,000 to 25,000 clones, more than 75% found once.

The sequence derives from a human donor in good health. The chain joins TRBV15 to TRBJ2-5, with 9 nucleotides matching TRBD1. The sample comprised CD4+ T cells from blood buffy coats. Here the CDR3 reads CATSRHRGRETQYF. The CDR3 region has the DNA TGTGCCACCAGCCGCCACAGGGGGCGGGAGACCCAGTACTTC.